This T cell receptor (beta chain) was observed in a study of T cell responses to AZD1222 COVID-19 vaccine. Overall study results and limits: As reported, nearly half of all spike-specific TCRs target variant regions that are unmutated. Mostly white British, mostly female donors; authors suggested clonal diversity may be underestimated. Baseline seropositivity occurred in only a handful of AZD1222 recipients.

With respect to this clone: The target antigen is unknown.

TCRdb's copy holds only in-frame clones and misses some; the assay was immunoSEQ multiplex PCR. Of 150,000 to 200,000 clones detected, roughly 89% appear once; the ten largest clones hold approximately 0.97%. V lost 1 base, J lost 4 bases, and 11 bases lay in between. CDR3 length: 16 residues. Germline CDR1 SEHNR, CDR2 FQNEAQ (reference sequence). The V gene is TRBV7-9, the J gene TRBJ1-6; D not certain. The sample in question was peripheral blood, obtained 28 days after the second AZD1222 dose. The TCR comes from an adult who received the AZD1222 COVID-19 vaccine. CDR3 nucleotides: TGTGCCAGCAGCTTAGAAGGTGCCGAATATAATTCACCCCTCCACTTT. It specifies CASSLEGAEYNSPLHF.